These T cell receptor beta chains were read from a single sample in a study of T-cell reconstitution after alpha-beta-depleted transplantation in children. A single record per CDR3 protein comes from TCRdb applying MiXCR to the PCR reads. The profile covers more than 200,000 distinct CDR3 sequences, with roughly a quarter appearing a single time and about 5% taken by the ten largest. The starting material was PBMCs, mostly from graft donor cells, obtained 360 days after TCRalphabeta/CD19-depleted stem cell transplant. Receptor source: a female patient aged 2-15 years who had a stem cell transplant for congenital amegakaryocytic thrombocytopenia, so the T cells may come from the graft donor. Each CDR3 is given with its conserved first and last residue. The order of the fields is V gene, clone size, J gene, D gene, CDR3 protein, CDR3 DNA. The D gene is left open where the match is weak. Expanded clones are given a class, and other clones once, few, many or no size at all.

>TRBV12-3/TRBV12-4|NA|TRBJ1-1|NA
CASSFARVSAFF
TGTGCCAGCAGTTTTGCTAGGGTTTCTGCTTTCTTT
>TRBV10-1|few|TRBJ1-1|NA
CASSEGTVNTEAFF
TGCGCCAGCAGTGAGGGGACGGTGAACACTGAAGCTTTCTTT
>TRBV5-1|NA|TRBJ1-1|TRBD1
CASSWGQGTEAFF
TGCGCCAGCAGCTGGGGACAGGGGACTGAAGCTTTCTTT
>TRBV19|NA|TRBJ1-1|TRBD1
CASTKDRMNTEAFF
TGTGCCAGTACCAAGGACAGGATGAACACTGAAGCTTTCTTT
>TRBV5-5|NA|TRBJ1-2|NA
CASSLQLSYGYTF
TGTGCCAGCAGCTTACAGTTAAGCTATGGCTACACCTTC
>TRBV29-1|many|TRBJ2-5|TRBD1
CSVGGGQRETQYF
TGCAGCGTTGGTGGGGGACAGCGGGAGACCCAGTACTTC
>TRBV5-5|few|TRBJ1-3|NA
CASSFNQISGNTIYF
TGTGCCAGCAGCTTCAATCAGATCTCTGGAAACACCATATATTTT
>TRBV12-3/TRBV12-4|few|TRBJ1-1|NA
CASRGGDTRKEAFF
TGTGCCAGCAGGGGCGGGGACACCCGGAAAGAAGCTTTCTTT
>TRBV10-1|few|TRBJ2-3|NA
CASSDRGARPDTQYF
TGCGCCAGCAGTGACCGGGGGGCACGGCCAGATACGCAGTATTTT
>TRBV7-9|few|TRBJ2-2|TRBD1
CAREEGQGNTGELFF
TGTGCCCGAGAGGAGGGACAGGGGAACACCGGGGAGCTGTTTTTT